This T cell receptor (beta chain) is drawn from a study of cytomegalovirus exposure and HLA in healthy donors. Study-wide findings and caveats: The majority of TCR sequences were rare, yet some public TCRs appeared in many donors. A later analysis found that most CMV-associated TCR beta chains appeared HLA-restricted. Sequencing likely generated an artifact that appeared as a cluster of highly shared sequence variants. Apart from CMV serostatus, no immune exposure information was available.

PCR employed 60 Vbeta and 13 Jbeta primers. TCRdb keeps only in-frame clones here, not all; method: immunoSEQ multiplex PCR. The table includes approximately 140,000 clones, around 72% detected once. Germline values: CDR1 SGHRS, CDR2 YFSETQ. The CDR3 spans 14 residues. J was trimmed by 2 bases and V by 2 bases; bases with no gene match: 3. Regarding this clone: Its antigen is unidentified.

Sequencing was carried out using PBMCs. V gene TRBV5-1 combines with J gene TRBJ1-1, with 7 bases matching TRBD1. The source of this sequence is a woman aged 40 to 49 in good health and CMV-seronegative. The CDR3 DNA follows: TGCGCCAGCAGCTTCAGACAGGGAAACACTGAAGCTTTCTTT. This gives the protein CASSFRQGNTEAFF.